This T cell receptor (beta chain) was found in a study of patients and donors after allogeneic stem cell transplantation. Each CDR3 protein gets one entry after TCRdb re-called the RT-PCR reads with MiXCR. Among about a million distinct CDR3 sequences listed, around 17% were seen once. Sequencing was carried out using blood, either unsorted or a sorted T cell fraction (not recorded which). This TCR was sampled from a human donor who was either an allogeneic HSCT recipient or a stem cell or donor lymphocyte infusion donor (not recorded which). It is not recorded whose cells these are; they may come from a transplant donor.

CDR3 sequence: CASSLDTGTQYF. The CDR3 DNA reads as TGTGCCAGCAGCTTAGACACCGGGACCCAGTACTTC. The chain has TRBV7-6 and TRBJ2-5; D is unresolved. V was trimmed by 1 base and J by 7 bases, leaving 7 bases between them. Germline V CDR1 and CDR2: SGHVS, FNYEAQ. This CDR3 region has 12 residues.